The 10 T cell receptor beta chains below were found in one sample sequenced in a study of T cell responses to AZD1222 COVID-19 vaccine. Repertoires were generated with immunoSEQ multiplex PCR, while TCRdb's copy carries only in-frame clones and drops some. This sample has roughly 100,000 clones, with roughly 87% found just once. This specimen was peripheral blood, taken on day 0 of AZD1222 vaccination. The receptors derive from an adult in good health.

This clone was seen only once. The rearrangement joins TRBV19 to TRBJ2-5; TRBD1 might be the D (5 bases). Germline V gene sequence: CDR1 LNHDA, CDR2 SQIVND (reference sequence). The V end lost 3 bases, the J end lost 3 bases, and 8 bases lay between the germline ends. The CDR3 extends over 13 amino acids. DNA for the CDR3: TGTGCCAGTAGTATTTCCAGGGAAGAGACCCAGTACTTC. Protein product: CASSISREETQYF.

The chain joins TRBV3-1 (or the pseudogene TRBV3-2) to TRBJ2-5, with 9 bases aligning to TRBD1. V gave up 4 bases and J gave up 1 base; unmatched junction bases: 10. The CDR3 is made up of 17 amino acids. CDR1 is LGHDT, CDR2 YNNKEL, per germline (reference sequence). The CDR3 nucleotides are TGTGCCAGCAGCCGCAGCGGACAGGGGACCCTCCAAGAGACCCAGTACTTC. It translates to CASSRSGQGTLQETQYF.

This rearrangement joins TRBV27 to TRBJ2-7, with 11 bases that match TRBD2. The CDR3 extends over 18 amino acids. The V gene end was trimmed by 2 bases and the J gene end by 1 base; junction bases not matched to a gene: 10. Germline V gene sequence: CDR1 MNHEY, CDR2 SMNVEV (reference sequence). The CDR3 nucleotides read TGTGCCAGCAGTTTAGGGGTGCTAGCGGGAGGTTCTTCCTACGAGCAGTACTTC. Encoded protein: CASSLGVLAGGSSYEQYF.

The chain joins TRBV23-1 to TRBJ2-7; D tentatively fits TRBD1 or TRBD2 (5 bases each). TRBV23-1 is an ORF; its function is uncertain. The germline V and J ends were trimmed by 4 bases and 1 base, with 5 bases remaining between them. This CDR3 has 12 residues. The CDR3 here is CASSRGSYEQYF. The CDR3 coding sequence is TGCGCCAGCAGTCGGGGGTCCTACGAGCAGTACTTC.

This rearrangement joins TRBV2 to TRBJ2-1; 10 positions match TRBD2. CDR1 is SNHLY and CDR2 is FYNNEI in the germline V gene. V lost 6 bases, J lost 7 bases, and 6 bases stayed unmatched. The CDR3 consists of 14 residues. Written as DNA, the CDR3 is TGTGCCAGCAGACAGACTAGCGGGCGAAATGAGCAGTTCTTC. This gives the protein CASRQTSGRNEQFF.

The V call is TRBV2, the J call TRBJ2-7; D ambiguous. Between the trimmed V and J ends, which lost 0 bases and 2 bases, there was a span of 11 bases. The CDR3 has 15 amino acids. In germline, CDR1 is SNHLY, CDR2 FYNNEI. CDR3 DNA: TGTGCCAGCAGTGAAGCGCGGCAACATACCTACGAGCAGTACTTC. Its translation is CASSEARQHTYEQYF.

The rearrangement joins TRBV6-4 to TRBJ2-1; the match to TRBD2 covers 7 bases. The V gene's germline CDR1 is MRHNA and CDR2 SNTAGT. The CDR3 extends over 17 amino acids. The J segment lost 4 bases and the V segment lost 0 bases, leaving 9 bases of the junction unmatched. CDR3 sequence: CASSDSLGDYGYNEQFF. The CDR3 DNA reads as TGTGCCAGCAGTGACTCCCTTGGGGACTATGGGTACAATGAGCAGTTCTTC.

The rearrangement links TRBV4-1 to TRBJ1-6, with D perhaps TRBD1 (6 bases). Trimming cost V 3 bases and J 14 bases, with 23 bases left between them. CDR1 is MGHRA and CDR2 is YSYEKL in the germline V gene. This CDR3 is built from 16 residues. CDR3 in amino acids: CASSHQPGTLRGALHF. In nucleotides, the CDR3 is TGCGCCAGCAGCCATCAACCCGGGACACTCAGAGGGGCCCTCCACTTT.

The gene calls are TRBV20-1 and TRBJ1-1; unclear D gene. The V and J ends lost 7 bases and 0 bases respectively, with 6 bases between them. Germline V gene lookup returns CDR1 DFQATT and CDR2 SNEGSKA (reference sequence). This CDR3 has 11 residues. CDR3 sequence reads: CSVRMNTEAFF. For the CDR3, the DNA is TGCAGTGTACGGATGAACACTGAAGCTTTCTTT.

CDR3 nucleotide sequence: TGTGCCAGCAGTGAACCGTGGCGTCGCACTGAAGCTTTCTTT. Amino acid sequence: CASSEPWRRTEAFF. V gene TRBV6-1 combines with J gene TRBJ1-1; no reliable D call. Deletions cut 2 bases from V and 4 bases from J, with 11 bases between. This CDR3 has 14 amino acids. Looked up from germline, CDR1 is MNHNS and CDR2 is SASEGT.